This T cell receptor beta chain was sequenced during a study of T cells in narcolepsy. The protocol was immunoSEQ multiplex PCR, while the TCRdb copy is restricted to in-frame clones and leaves out a portion. The sample has 32,000 or so clones; under 85% are singletons. The CDR3 sequence is 15 residues long. The germline V gene encodes CDR1 SGHRS and CDR2 YFSETQ. V lost 0 bases and J 1 base, leaving 5 bases between the germline ends. This chain connects TRBV5-1 to TRBJ2-6; TRBD1 might be the D (5 bases). The receptor was isolated from a human donor in good health. The sample was memory (CD45RA-) CD4+ T cells from blood. The CDR3 nucleotides read TGCGCCAGCAGCTTGGGACAGTCTGGGGCCAACGTCCTGACTTTC. The encoded protein is CASSLGQSGANVLTF.